Listed below are T cell receptor beta chains from one sample, sequenced in a study of blood T cell repertoires in COVID-19. Only in-frame clones appear in the TCRdb table, and some are missing; sequencing was by immunoSEQ multiplex PCR. The sample shows roughly 49,000 clones, around 83% of them seen only once. The sample comprised peripheral blood. These receptors originate from a man aged 45-65 years with acute or convalescent COVID-19. CDR3s include the opening cysteine and the closing phenylalanine or tryptophan. A D gene is named only where the DNA matches it firmly. Part of the rows lack a size; the others show once, few, many or a class for expanded clones.

TRBD1	14	TRBJ2-7	once	TRBV7-9	TGTGCCAGCTCTCATCCGGGACAGGGCTACGAGCAGTACTTC	CASSHPGQGYEQYF
NA	14	TRBJ2-7	few	TRBV12-5	TGTGCTAGTGGTTTGGCTTCTAGGGGCAGCGAGCAGTACTTC	CASGLASRGSEQYF
TRBD2	15	TRBJ2-1	NA	TRBV28	TGTGCCAGCAGCCTCAGGACTAGCGTTTACAATGAGCAGTTCTTC	CASSLRTSVYNEQFF
NA	15	TRBJ2-5	NA	TRBV7-6	TGTGCCAGCAGCCCTTCCCGCGGATCCCAAGAGACCCAGTACTTC	CASSPSRGSQETQYF
TRBD1	15	TRBJ1-4	NA	TRBV2	TGTGCCAGCAGTCGCAGGGGGCGGGAAGGTGAAAAACTGTTTTTT	CASSRRGREGEKLFF
NA	14	TRBJ2-5	NA	TRBV4-2	TGTGCCAGCAGCCAAGTTTTCCAGCAAGAGACCCAGTACTTC	CASSQVFQQETQYF
NA	16	TRBJ1-2	once	TRBV27	TGTGCCAGCAGAAGCTCCTTTAGCGGGGGCGGGTATGGCTACACCTTC	CASRSSFSGGGYGYTF
NA	12	TRBJ1-1	NA	TRBV12-3/TRBV12-4	TGTGCCAGCAGTCCTAGGACTGCCGAAGCTTTCTTT	CASSPRTAEAFF
NA	14	TRBJ2-5	few	TRBV4-1	TGCGCCAGCAGCCAAGACAGGGTTAGAGAGACCCAGTACTTC	CASSQDRVRETQYF
NA	13	TRBJ2-7	NA	TRBV7-9	TGTGCCAGCAGCCAAGGCGGAGGTTACGAGCAGTACTTC	CASSQGGGYEQYF
TRBD2	14	TRBJ2-1	NA	TRBV7-9	TGTGCCAGCAGCCAGACTAGCGGGAGCAATGAGCAGTTCTTC	CASSQTSGSNEQFF